These 25 T cell receptor beta chains were all obtained from the same sample, sequenced in a study of blood T cell repertoires in COVID-19. This table comes from immunoSEQ multiplex PCR, and its TCRdb copy is limited to in-frame clones, with some not included. The repertoire holds 200,000 or so clones, with roughly 80% as singletons. The sequenced sample was peripheral blood. Receptor source: an elderly woman with acute or convalescent COVID-19.

The chain has TRBV5-1 and TRBJ2-2, with unresolved D. CDR1 is SGHRS and CDR2 is YFSETQ in the germline V gene. This CDR3 contains 12 residues. The V end was cut by 6 bases, the J end by 2 bases, with 5 bases between. The CDR3 DNA reads TGCGCCAGCACCCAAAACACCGGGGAGCTGTTTTTT. This gives the protein CASTQNTGELFF.

The V call is TRBV2, the J call TRBJ2-1, with D possibly TRBD2 on 5 matching bases. The length of the CDR3 is 12 residues. Trimming pared 5 bases from V and 10 bases from J, leaving 12 bases between. Germline CDR1 SNHLY, CDR2 FYNNEI. CDR3 protein: CASSTNPGEQFF. In DNA form, the CDR3 reads TGTGCCAGCAGTACGAATCCGGGGGAGCAGTTCTTC. The variable domain in full, completed from reference TRBV2 and TRBJ2-1, reads EPEVTQTPSHQVTQMGQEVILRCVPISNHLYFYWYRQILGQKVEFLVSFYNNEISEKSEIFDDQFSVERPDGSNFTLKIRSTKLEDSAMYFCASSTNPGEQFFGPGTRLTVL.

V gene TRBV19 combines with J gene TRBJ2-5; perhaps TRBD2 as D (7 bases). The CDR3 has 14 residues. V lost 4 bases, J lost 4 bases, and 13 bases lay in between. The V gene's germline CDR1 is LNHDA and CDR2 SQIVND (reference sequence). CDR3 nucleotide sequence: TGTGCCAGTAGTAATGGGGGGGGGCGAGAGACCCAGTACTTC. Protein sequence: CASSNGGGRETQYF.

The chain has TRBV11-2 and TRBJ2-7, with unresolved D. Per the germline V gene, CDR1 is SGHAT and CDR2 is FQNNGV. V lost 5 bases and J 2 bases, leaving 16 bases between the germline ends. CDR3 size: 15 residues. Here the CDR3 DNA reads TGTGCCAGCAGCCCCAACCTGGCTTTAACCTACGAGCAGTACTTC. Translated: CASSPNLALTYEQYF.

This chain links TRBV10-3 with TRBJ2-2; a weak D match, TRBD2 (7 bases). This CDR3 is 14 amino acids long. CDR1 and CDR2 (germline): ENHRY, SYGVKD. Deletions cut 6 bases from V and 6 bases from J, with 14 bases between. CDR3 DNA sequence: TGTGCCATCAGGGTCGGGGGGCAGTCCGGGGAGCTGTTTTTT. It codes for CAIRVGGQSGELFF.

The gene calls are TRBV6-2 or TRBV6-3 and TRBJ2-2; D perhaps matches TRBD1 (5 bases). This CDR3 spans 14 amino acids. Trimming pared 4 bases from V and 5 bases from J, leaving 11 bases between. Germline V gives CDR1 MNHEY, CDR2 SVGEGT. The CDR3 sequence: CASSSPGPTGELFF. The CDR3 DNA reads as TGTGCCAGCAGTTCCCCAGGGCCGACCGGGGAGCTGTTTTTT.

The V gene is TRBV5-8, the J gene TRBJ1-3; 7 bases fit TRBD1. V lost 4 bases and J lost 3; bases outside the gene matches: 10. CDR3 length equals 16 residues. Germline values: CDR1 SGHTS, CDR2 YDEGEE. The CDR3 DNA reads TGTGCCAGCAGCATCGGACAGGTTGAACTTGGAAACACCATATATTTT. Protein: CASSIGQVELGNTIYF.

The V call is TRBV7-9, the J call TRBJ2-1; 9 bases match TRBD2. V was clipped by 4 bases and J by 7 bases; unmatched bases: 11. This CDR3 has 16 amino acids. Germline V gene sequence: CDR1 SEHNR, CDR2 FQNEAQ (reference sequence). The CDR3 protein is CASSSFSGSKLNEQFF. CDR3 bases: TGTGCCAGCAGCTCTTTTAGCGGGAGTAAGTTGAATGAGCAGTTCTTC.

This clone has just a few counts. The chain uses TRBV19 and TRBJ1-4; 11 positions agree with TRBD1. There are 13 residues in the CDR3. With V trimmed by 10 bases and J by 7 bases, 5 bases remained unmatched. Germline V gene lookup returns CDR1 LNHDA and CDR2 SQIVND (reference sequence). In nucleotides, the CDR3 is TGTGCCACAGGACAGGGGGCGGCTGAAAAACTGTTTTTT. Amino acids: CATGQGAAEKLFF.

The chain carries TRBV6-5 and TRBJ1-4; TRBD1 agrees at 7 bases. V was clipped by 0 bases and J by 7 bases; unmatched bases: 8. Germline CDR1 and CDR2: MNHEY and SVGAGI. The CDR3 covers 16 residues. The CDR3 spells CASSYSWTGRGEKLFF. As DNA, the CDR3 is TGTGCCAGCAGTTACTCCTGGACAGGCAGGGGTGAAAAACTGTTTTTT.

There are a few counts of this clone. This chain joins TRBV4-2 and TRBJ1-2; 8 bases fit TRBD1. CDR1 and CDR2 from the germline V gene are LGHNA and YNFKEQ. Trimming took 1 base from V and 7 from J; bases not matched to a gene: 5. This CDR3 has 14 residues. CDR3 DNA: TGTGCCAGCAGCCAAGCACAGGGGGGGGCTGGCTACACCTTC. Residues: CASSQAQGGAGYTF.

The chain links TRBV6-1 to TRBJ1-1; 9 bases line up with TRBD1. Germline V gives CDR1 MNHNS, CDR2 SASEGT. The CDR3 loop spans 13 amino acids. With 6 bases clipped from V and 7 bases from J, the junction kept 6 bases outside the gene matches. DNA of the CDR3: TGTGCCAGCAGATTGGGACAGGGAGGTGAAGCTTTCTTT. Translation gives CASRLGQGGEAFF.

This chain uses TRBV6-6 with TRBJ1-2, with 8 bases that match TRBD1. Germline loops: CDR1 MNHNY, CDR2 SVGAGI (reference sequence). The CDR3 has 17 residues. The trim removed 5 bases at V and 4 bases at J, leaving 15 bases unmatched. The CDR3 DNA follows: TGTGCCAGCAGTCGCCCGAAGACAGGGGACGATCCCTATGGCTACACCTTC. Its protein is CASSRPKTGDDPYGYTF.

The genes are TRBV10-1 and TRBJ2-2; D gene unclear. The germline gives CDR1 WNHNN, CDR2 SYGVQD (reference sequence). The CDR3 spans 13 residues. Trimming took 3 bases from V and 2 from J, leaving 4 bases between them. CDR3 protein: CASSELNTGELFF. CDR3 bases: TGCGCCAGCAGTGAATTAAACACCGGGGAGCTGTTTTTT.

The chain carries TRBV11-2 and TRBJ2-4, with 7 positions matching TRBD2. The CDR3 runs 14 residues. The germline CDR1 and CDR2 sequences are SGHAT and FQNNGV. V trimming: 1 base; J trimming: 9 bases; junction bases outside the gene matches: 6. In DNA, the CDR3 is TGTGCCAGCAGCTTAGGCGGGAGCGGGGTCATTCAGTACTTC. Residues: CASSLGGSGVIQYF.

The chain carries TRBV14 and TRBJ2-7, with TRBD1 matching over 8 bases. In germline, CDR1 is SGHDN, CDR2 FVKESK. The CDR3 covers 15 residues. V shed 4 bases and J 2 bases; nucleotides not matched to a gene: 7. The CDR3 is CASSPFTGGPYEQYF. The CDR3 DNA sequence: TGTGCCAGCAGCCCTTTTACAGGGGGGCCCTACGAGCAGTACTTC. Based on the CDR3 plus reference TRBV14 and TRBJ2-7, the full variable domain is EAGVTQFPSHSVIEKGQTVTLRCDPISGHDNLYWYRRVMGKEIKFLLHFVKESKQDESGMPNNRFLAERTGGTYSTLKVQPAELEDSGVYFCASSPFTGGPYEQYFGPGTRLTVT.

V and J are TRBV2 and TRBJ2-7; 12 nucleotides align to TRBD2. This CDR3 is 15 amino acids long. Unmatched junction bases numbered 7, after V lost 6 bases and J lost 4 bases. Germline CDR1 reads SNHLY; CDR2 reads FYNNEI. This chain's CDR3 is CASSDRGLAGYEQYF. The CDR3 bases are TGTGCCAGCAGCGACAGGGGACTAGCGGGTTACGAGCAGTACTTC.

The rearrangement uses TRBV6-2 or TRBV6-3 and TRBJ1-2; 7 positions match TRBD1. The germline V gene has CDR1 MNHEY and CDR2 SVGEGT. V dropped 0 bases and J dropped 3; count of bases not matched to a gene: 1. CDR3 length equals 14 residues. CDR3 amino acids: CASSYSGTDYGYTF. The CDR3 DNA is TGTGCCAGCAGTTACTCGGGGACAGACTATGGCTACACCTTC.

The V gene is TRBV6-6, the J gene TRBJ1-6; maybe TRBD1 (5 bases). This CDR3 is 14 amino acids long. Trimming pared 10 bases from V and 7 bases from J, leaving 17 bases between. The V gene's germline CDR1 is MNHNY and CDR2 SVGAGI (reference sequence). The CDR3 sequence is CAISAGTLNSPLHF. The CDR3, as DNA: TGTGCCATCTCAGCCGGGACTTTGAATTCACCCCTCCACTTT.

The rearrangement links TRBV19 to TRBJ1-1; TRBD1 matches 10 bases. After removal of 5 bases from V and 6 bases from J, the junction contained 9 bases not matched to a gene. The CDR3 consists of 15 residues. CDR1 is LNHDA and CDR2 is SQIVND in the germline V gene (reference sequence). The CDR3 DNA reads as TGTGCCAGTAGTTTACAGACAGGGGGCTTATCTGAAGCTTTCTTT. Translating it yields CASSLQTGGLSEAFF.

J is TRBJ2-7 and V is TRBV15, with TRBD2 matching 9 bases. V trimming: 2 bases; J trimming: 7 bases; junction bases outside the gene matches: 6. CDR1 LNHNV and CDR2 YYDKDF come from the germline V gene (reference sequence). CDR3 length: 14 residues. CDR3 amino acids: CATSRIAGVDEQYF. In DNA form, the CDR3 reads TGTGCCACCAGCAGAATAGCGGGAGTTGATGAGCAGTACTTC.

This clone was recorded once. V usage is TRBV3-1 (or the pseudogene TRBV3-2) and J usage is TRBJ1-4; D gene uncertain. Germline V lookup: CDR1 LGHDT, CDR2 YNNKEL (reference sequence). V shed 0 bases and J shed 3 bases, with 5 bases lying between them. The CDR3 runs to 14 residues. As DNA, the CDR3 is TGTGCCAGCAGCCAAGACAGGCCTAATGAAAAACTGTTTTTT. This sequence encodes CASSQDRPNEKLFF.

This chain connects TRBV5-1 to TRBJ1-2, with a weak D call TRBD1 (5 bases). The CDR3 is made up of 14 amino acids. Germline assignment: CDR1 SGHRS and CDR2 YFSETQ. The ends were cut back, 0 bases at V and 8 bases at J, with 14 bases in the middle. The CDR3 loop reads CASSLGGTAGGYTF. The CDR3 nucleotides are TGCGCCAGCAGCTTGGGGGGGACGGCGGGAGGCTACACCTTC.

The J gene is TRBJ1-6, the V gene TRBV3-1 (or the pseudogene TRBV3-2), with 9 nucleotides matching TRBD1. The CDR3 has 14 residues. Germline-derived CDR1 and CDR2 are LGHDT and YNNKEL (reference sequence). The V and J ends lost 3 bases and 6 bases, in that order; junction bases with no gene match: 0. The CDR3 spells CASSQGQGNSPLHF. The CDR3, as DNA: TGTGCCAGCAGCCAGGGACAGGGTAATTCACCCCTCCACTTT.

The chain uses TRBV5-6 and TRBJ1-2, with 9 bases fitting TRBD1. Per the germline V gene, CDR1 is SGHDT and CDR2 is YYEEEE. The CDR3 sequence is 14 residues long. V lost 2 bases and J lost 4; bases outside the gene matches: 3. The CDR3 here is CASSFGQGPYGYTF. The CDR3 DNA reads as TGTGCCAGCAGCTTTGGACAGGGGCCCTATGGCTACACCTTC. Drawing the rest from reference TRBV5-6 and TRBJ1-2, the complete variable domain is DAGVTQSPTHLIKTRGQQVTLRCSPKSGHDTVSWYQQALGQGPQFIFQYYEEEERQRGNFPDRFSGHQFPNYSSELNVNALLLGDSALYLCASSFGQGPYGYTFGSGTRLTVV.